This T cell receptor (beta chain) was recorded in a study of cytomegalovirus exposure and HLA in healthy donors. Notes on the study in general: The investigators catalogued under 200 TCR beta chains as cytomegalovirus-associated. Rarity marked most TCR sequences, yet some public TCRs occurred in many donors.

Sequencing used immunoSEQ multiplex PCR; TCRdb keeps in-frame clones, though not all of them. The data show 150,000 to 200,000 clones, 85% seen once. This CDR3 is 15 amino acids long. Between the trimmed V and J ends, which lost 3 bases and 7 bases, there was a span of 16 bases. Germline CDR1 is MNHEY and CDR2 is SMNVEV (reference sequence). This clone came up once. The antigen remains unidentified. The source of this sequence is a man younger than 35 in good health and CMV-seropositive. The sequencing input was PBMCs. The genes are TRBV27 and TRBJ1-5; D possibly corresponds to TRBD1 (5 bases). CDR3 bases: TGTGCCAGCAGTTTTAATGCAGGGAGGGGACAGCCCCAGCATTTT. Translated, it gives CASSFNAGRGQPQHF.